These 9 T cell receptor beta chains originate from one sample sequenced in a study of STAT5B mutations in CD4+ large granular lymphocyte leukemia. Assay: immunoSEQ multiplex PCR; the TCRdb copy retains only in-frame clones and omits some. The sample contains approximately 36,000 clones, more than 60% of which appear only once. Sequencing was carried out using CD4+ T cells from blood buffy coats. The receptors come from a human donor in good health.

This chain links TRBV29-1 with TRBJ2-5; the D gene is possibly TRBD2 (7 bases). CDR1 and CDR2 from the germline V gene are SQVTM and ANQGSEA. The V end lost 0 bases, the J end lost 3 bases, and 23 bases lay between the germline ends. The CDR3 sequence is 18 residues long. Here the CDR3 DNA reads TGCAGCGTTGAAGATCCGTGGGGGAAGGGGAGGGGGAAAGAGACCCAGTACTTC. It translates to CSVEDPWGKGRGKETQYF.

The rearrangement joins TRBV5-1 to TRBJ2-3, with D possibly matching TRBD2 (5 bases). Germline lookup yields CDR1 SGHRS and CDR2 YFSETQ. This CDR3 contains 15 residues. Trimming cost V 5 bases and J 1 base, with 14 bases left between them. CDR3: CASSLGELGTDTQYF. In DNA, the CDR3 is TGCGCCAGCAGTCTTGGGGAGCTAGGCACAGATACGCAGTATTTT.

Only one count was recorded for this clone. J is TRBJ2-1 and V is TRBV7-2; D not resolved. Germline V gene data show CDR1 as SGHTA and CDR2 as FQGNSA. CDR3 length: 11 residues. V lost 2 bases to trimming and J lost 10 bases, with 6 bases between them. The CDR3 DNA follows: TGTGCCAGCAGCTTATGGCGGGAGCAGTTCTTC. This sequence encodes CASSLWREQFF. Full variable domain (missing parts from reference TRBV7-2 and TRBJ2-1): GAGVSQSPSNKVTEKGKDVELRCDPISGHTALYWYRQSLGQGLEFLIYFQGNSAPDKSGLPSDRFSAERTGGSVSTLTIQRTQQEDSAVYLCASSLWREQFFGPGTRLTVL.

In nucleotides, the CDR3 is TGCGCCAGCAGCTTGACCACAGGGGCTCGCGAGACCCAGTACTTC. Residues: CASSLTTGARETQYF. The chain joins TRBV5-1 to TRBJ2-5; 7 bases match TRBD1. V gave up 1 base and J gave up 5 bases; unmatched junction bases: 8. Germline V lookup: CDR1 SGHRS, CDR2 YFSETQ. The CDR3 covers 15 residues.

A single count supports this clone. The chain carries TRBV11-2 and TRBJ2-7, with a weak D call TRBD2 (5 bases). The germline V and J ends were trimmed by 0 bases and 2 bases, with 11 bases remaining between them. CDR1 and CDR2 from the germline V gene are SGHAT and FQNNGV. The CDR3 covers 15 residues. The chain's CDR3 is CASSLDQIGTYEQYF. The CDR3 bases are TGTGCCAGCAGCTTAGATCAAATCGGGACCTACGAGCAGTACTTC.

The rearrangement links TRBV7-2 to TRBJ2-1; 8 nucleotides line up with TRBD2. Unmatched junction bases numbered 14, after V lost 1 base and J lost 12 bases. The germline gives CDR1 SGHTA, CDR2 FQGNSA. CDR3 length: 16 amino acids. CDR3 DNA: TGTGCCAGCAGCTTAGACGGCGGGGGGACCTTTTTTGGGCAGTTCTTC. It codes for CASSLDGGGTFFGQFF.

CDR3 amino acids: CASSSPSGSDDTQYF. The CDR3 region has the DNA TGTGCCAGCAGCTCTCCTAGCGGCTCTGACGATACGCAGTATTTT. The chain combines TRBV7-2 with TRBJ2-3; 7 positions match TRBD2. The CDR3 runs to 15 residues. Germline trimming cut 4 bases from V and 6 bases from J; bases unmatched to any gene: 10. Germline V CDR1 and CDR2: SGHTA, FQGNSA.

V usage is TRBV7-9 and J usage is TRBJ2-7; maybe TRBD2 (6 bases). The V gene's germline CDR1 is SEHNR and CDR2 FQNEAQ (reference sequence). The V gene lost 1 base and the J gene lost 3 bases, with 7 bases spanning the gap. This CDR3 is 13 amino acids long. The CDR3: CASSLDGSYEQYF. The CDR3 nucleotides are TGTGCCAGCAGCTTAGACGGGAGCTACGAGCAGTACTTC.

This rearrangement joins TRBV7-8 to TRBJ2-3; 12 bases are a match to TRBD2. The J segment lost 3 bases and the V segment lost 2 bases, leaving 9 bases of the junction unmatched. CDR1 and CDR2 from the germline V gene are SGHVS and FQNEAQ. This CDR3 is built from 18 residues. The CDR3 sequence: CASSLSASGRAVTDTQYF. CDR3 DNA sequence: TGTGCCAGCAGCTTAAGTGCTAGCGGGAGGGCCGTGACAGATACGCAGTATTTT.